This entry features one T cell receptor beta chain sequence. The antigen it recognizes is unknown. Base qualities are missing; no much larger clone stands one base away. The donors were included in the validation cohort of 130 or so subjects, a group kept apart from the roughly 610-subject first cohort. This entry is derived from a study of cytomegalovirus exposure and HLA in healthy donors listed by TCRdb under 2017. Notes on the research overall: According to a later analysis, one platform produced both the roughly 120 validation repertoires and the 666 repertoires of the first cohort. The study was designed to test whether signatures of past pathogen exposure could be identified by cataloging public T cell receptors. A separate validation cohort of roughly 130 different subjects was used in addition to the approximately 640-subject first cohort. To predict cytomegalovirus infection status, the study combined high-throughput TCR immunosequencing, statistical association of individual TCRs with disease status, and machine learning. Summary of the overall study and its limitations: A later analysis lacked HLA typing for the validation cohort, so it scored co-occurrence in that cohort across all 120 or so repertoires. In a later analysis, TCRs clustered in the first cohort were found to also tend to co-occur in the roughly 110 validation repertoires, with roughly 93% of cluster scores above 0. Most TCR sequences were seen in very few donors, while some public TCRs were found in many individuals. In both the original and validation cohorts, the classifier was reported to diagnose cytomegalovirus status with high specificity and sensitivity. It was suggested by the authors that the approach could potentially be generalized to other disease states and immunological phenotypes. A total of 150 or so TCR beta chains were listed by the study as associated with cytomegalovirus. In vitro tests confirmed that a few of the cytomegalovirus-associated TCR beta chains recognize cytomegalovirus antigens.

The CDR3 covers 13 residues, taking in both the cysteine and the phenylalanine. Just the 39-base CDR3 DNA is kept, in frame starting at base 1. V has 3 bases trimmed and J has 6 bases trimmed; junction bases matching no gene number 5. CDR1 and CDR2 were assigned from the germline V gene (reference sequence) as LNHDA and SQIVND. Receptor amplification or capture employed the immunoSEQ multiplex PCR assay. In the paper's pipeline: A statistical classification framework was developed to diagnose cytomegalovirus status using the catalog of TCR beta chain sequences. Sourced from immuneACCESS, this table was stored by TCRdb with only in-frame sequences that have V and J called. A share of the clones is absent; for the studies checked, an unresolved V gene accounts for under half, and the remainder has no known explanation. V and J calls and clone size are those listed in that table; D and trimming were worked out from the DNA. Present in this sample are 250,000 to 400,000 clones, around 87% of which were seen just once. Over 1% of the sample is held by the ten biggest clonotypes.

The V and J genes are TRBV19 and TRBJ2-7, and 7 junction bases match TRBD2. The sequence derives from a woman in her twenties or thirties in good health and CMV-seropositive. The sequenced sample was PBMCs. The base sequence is TGTGCCAGTAGTATTCCCGGGGGGACCGAGCAGTACTTC. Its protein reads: CASSIPGGTEQYF.